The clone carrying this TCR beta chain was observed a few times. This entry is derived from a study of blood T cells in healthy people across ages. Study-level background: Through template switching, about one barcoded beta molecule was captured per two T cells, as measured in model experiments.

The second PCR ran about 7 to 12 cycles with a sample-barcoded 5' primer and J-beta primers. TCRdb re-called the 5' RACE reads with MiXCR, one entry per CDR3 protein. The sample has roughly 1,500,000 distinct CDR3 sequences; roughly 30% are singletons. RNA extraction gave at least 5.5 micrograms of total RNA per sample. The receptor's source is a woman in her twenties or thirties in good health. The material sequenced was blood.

The CDR3 spells CASIPDWGTTASSTDTQYF. As DNA, the CDR3 is TGTGCCAGCATCCCCGACTGGGGTACAACCGCTTCTAGCACAGATACGCAGTATTTT. V and J are TRBV7-3 and TRBJ2-3, with unresolved D. The V end was cut by 7 bases, the J end by 0 bases, with 26 bases between. The CDR3 consists of 19 residues. Per the germline V gene, CDR1 is SGHTA and CDR2 is FQGTGA.